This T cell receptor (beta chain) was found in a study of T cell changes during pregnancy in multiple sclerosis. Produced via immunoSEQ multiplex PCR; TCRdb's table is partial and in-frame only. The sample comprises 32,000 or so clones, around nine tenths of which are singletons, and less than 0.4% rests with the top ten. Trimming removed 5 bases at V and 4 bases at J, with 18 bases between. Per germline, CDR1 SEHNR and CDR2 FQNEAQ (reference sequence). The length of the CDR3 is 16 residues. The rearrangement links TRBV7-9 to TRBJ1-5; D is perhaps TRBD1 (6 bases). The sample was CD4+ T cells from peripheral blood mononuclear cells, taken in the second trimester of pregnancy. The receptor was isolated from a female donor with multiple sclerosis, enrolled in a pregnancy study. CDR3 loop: CASSLWTDRVNQPQHF. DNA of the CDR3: TGTGCCAGCAGCCTCTGGACAGATAGAGTTAATCAGCCCCAGCATTTT.